This TCR beta chain was recorded in a study of beta chain features in type 1 diabetes. Comment on this clone: Its cognate antigen is unknown.

CDR1 SGHRS and CDR2 YFSETQ come from the germline V gene. This CDR3 region has 14 residues. Trimming shortened V by 4 bases and J by 6 bases, and 14 bases separated the two germline ends. Only one heparinised blood draw was taken per donor, and its volume averaged approximately 0.11 L. Every isolated RNA sample was fully reverse transcribed, so sequencing captured expressed TCRB transcripts. TCRdb's copy holds only in-frame clones and misses some; the assay was immunoSEQ multiplex PCR. This sample carries approximately 170,000 clones, less than 9.5% of them seen once, and the ten largest clones take under 2.5%. Study outcomes and limitations: For type 1 diabetes patients, VDJ junctions showed fewer insertions and more deletions.

The chain uses TRBV5-1 and TRBJ1-5, with D maybe TRBD1 (5 bases). The sequenced sample was central memory CD4+ T cells from blood. The sequence derives from a young woman in good health. CDR3 DNA sequence: TGCGCCAGCAGCCCGGACCCGACAGTTCAGCCCCAGCATTTT. Translation: CASSPDPTVQPQHF.